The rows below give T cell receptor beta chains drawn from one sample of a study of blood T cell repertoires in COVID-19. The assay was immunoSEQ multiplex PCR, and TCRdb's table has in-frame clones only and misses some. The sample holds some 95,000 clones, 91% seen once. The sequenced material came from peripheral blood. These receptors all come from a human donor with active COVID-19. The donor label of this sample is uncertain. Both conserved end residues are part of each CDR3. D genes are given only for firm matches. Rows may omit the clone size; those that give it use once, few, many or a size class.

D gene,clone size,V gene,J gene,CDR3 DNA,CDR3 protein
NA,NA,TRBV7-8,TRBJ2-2,TGTGCCAGCAGCTTAGGGCAGGGCTCGAACACCGGGGAGCTGTTTTTT,CASSLGQGSNTGELFF
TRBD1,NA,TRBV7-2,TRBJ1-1,TGTGCCAGCAGCGGCTGGACAGGGGGCGGCACTGAAGCTTTCTTT,CASSGWTGGGTEAFF
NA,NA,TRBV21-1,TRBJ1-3,TGTGCCAGCAGCAAAGACGAGGAGGGGACCTCTGGAAACACCATATATTTT,CASSKDEEGTSGNTIYF
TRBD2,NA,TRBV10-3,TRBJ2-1,TGTGCCATCACAGCTAGCGGGGGGGCCGTCGGAGAGCAGTTCTTC,CAITASGGAVGEQFF
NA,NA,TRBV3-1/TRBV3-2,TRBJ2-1,TGTGCCAGCAGCCTTGGACAGCCCTTTAGAAATGGGCAGTTCTTC,CASSLGQPFRNGQFF
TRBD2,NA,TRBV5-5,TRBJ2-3,TGTGCCAGCAGCTTGGAAGCGGGGATGAACACAGATACGCAGTATTTT,CASSLEAGMNTDTQYF
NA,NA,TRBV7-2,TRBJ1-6,TGTGCCAGCAGGCCCGACAGAATCTGGGGTTCACCCCTCCACTTT,CASRPDRIWGSPLHF
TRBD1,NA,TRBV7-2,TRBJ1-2,TGTGCCAGCAGCCCCGAGCCGGGACAGGGGTCGAATGGCTACACCTTC,CASSPEPGQGSNGYTF
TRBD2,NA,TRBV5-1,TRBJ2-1,TGCGCCAGCAGCCCCCGGCCGGGACTAGCGGGGGGGGGAGACAATGAGCAGTTCTTC,CASSPRPGLAGGGDNEQFF
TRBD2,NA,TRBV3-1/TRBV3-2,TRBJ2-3,TGTGCCAGCAGCCAAGACACTAGCGGGAGGGATACGCAGTATTTT,CASSQDTSGRDTQYF
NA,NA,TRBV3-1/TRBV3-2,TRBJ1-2,TGTGCCAGCAGCCAAGGACCAGACAGAAACTATGGCTACACCTTC,CASSQGPDRNYGYTF
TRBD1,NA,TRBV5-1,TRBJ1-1,TGCGCCAGCAGCCTGCAACTTACAGGGGGCGAAGCTTTCTTT,CASSLQLTGGEAFF
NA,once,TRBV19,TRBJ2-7,TGTGCCAGTAGTATAGCACAGGCAGTTTCCTACGAGCAGTACTTC,CASSIAQAVSYEQYF
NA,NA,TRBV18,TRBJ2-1,TGTGCCAGCTCACCCGCCTTAAAACAGGCCAATGAGCAGTTCTTC,CASSPALKQANEQFF
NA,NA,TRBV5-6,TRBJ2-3,TGTGCCAGCGACCGGTTTGAGACAAGGCTCGGTACAGATACGCAGTATTTT,CASDRFETRLGTDTQYF
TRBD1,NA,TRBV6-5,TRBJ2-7,TGTGCCAGCAGTCCGGACAGGGGGTCGTACGAGCAGTACTTC,CASSPDRGSYEQYF
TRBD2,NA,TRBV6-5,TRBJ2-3,TGTGCCAGCAGTAGACTAGCGGGGGAGAGAGATACGCAGTATTTT,CASSRLAGERDTQYF
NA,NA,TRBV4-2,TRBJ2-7,TGTGCCAGCCCTTCATCCGGGGGGTACTTC,CASPSSGGYF
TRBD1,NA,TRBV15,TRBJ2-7,TGTGCCACCAGCAGTGGGGGCAGGGGGCGTGAAAACCCCTACGAGCAGTACTTC,CATSSGGRGRENPYEQYF
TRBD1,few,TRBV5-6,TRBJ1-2,TGTGCCAGCAGCATGACAGGGATAAACTATGGCTACACCTTC,CASSMTGINYGYTF
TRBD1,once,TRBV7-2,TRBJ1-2,TGTGCCAGCGCGAACAGGGGAACGGACTATGGCTACACCTTC,CASANRGTDYGYTF
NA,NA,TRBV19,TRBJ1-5,TGTGCCAGTACCCAGGGACACGAAAAAAATCAGCCCCAGCATTTT,CASTQGHEKNQPQHF
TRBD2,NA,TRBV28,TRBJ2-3,TGTGCCAGCAGTTTCGCAACGGGGGGACCGCAAAGCACAGATACGCAGTATTTT,CASSFATGGPQSTDTQYF
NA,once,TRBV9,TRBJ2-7,TGTGCCAGCAGCGTCCTCCACAGCGGCTACGAGCAGTACTTC,CASSVLHSGYEQYF
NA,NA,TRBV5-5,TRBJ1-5,TGTGCCAGCAGCTTAATAGGAGGGGATAGCAATCAGCCCCAGCATTTT,CASSLIGGDSNQPQHF
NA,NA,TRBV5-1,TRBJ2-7,TGCGCCAGCAGCTTGGCTGGGGCGGTAGGACACGAGCAGTACTTC,CASSLAGAVGHEQYF
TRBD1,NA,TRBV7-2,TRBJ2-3,TGTGCCAGCAGCTTAGGGCAGGGGGCCTCAGATACGCAGTATTTT,CASSLGQGASDTQYF
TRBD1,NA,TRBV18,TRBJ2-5,TGTGCCAGCTCGATTGGGACAGGGGATGAGACCCAGTACTTC,CASSIGTGDETQYF
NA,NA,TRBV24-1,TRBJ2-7,TGTGCCACCAGTGATCATCGTTCAGGAGGGGCCTACGAGCAGTACTTC,CATSDHRSGGAYEQYF
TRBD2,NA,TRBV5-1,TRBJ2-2,TGCGCCAGCAGCTGGATAGCGGGGCCGAACACCGGGGAGCTGTTTTTT,CASSWIAGPNTGELFF
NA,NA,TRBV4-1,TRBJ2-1,TGCGCCAGCAGCCACGCCGATTGGAGGGCTTCCTACAATGAGCAGTTCTTC,CASSHADWRASYNEQFF
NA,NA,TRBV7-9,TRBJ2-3,TGTGCCAGCACCCCTGTGGCTTCCACAGATACGCAGTATTTT,CASTPVASTDTQYF
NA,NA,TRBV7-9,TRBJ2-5,TGTGCCTCGGACAAGGGGGTAGTTACGGAGACCCAGTACTTC,CASDKGVVTETQYF
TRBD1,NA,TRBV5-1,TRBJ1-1,TGCGCCAGCAGACAAGGACAGGGGGCGATATTGAACACTGAAGCTTTCTTT,CASRQGQGAILNTEAFF
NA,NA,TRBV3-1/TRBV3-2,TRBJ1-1,TGTGCCAGCAGCCCACATAGCGGTATGAACACTGAAGCTTTCTTT,CASSPHSGMNTEAFF
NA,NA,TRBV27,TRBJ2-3,TGTGCCAGCAGCACCCCTCGCCGGGGTCCCTTAGATACGCAGTATTTT,CASSTPRRGPLDTQYF
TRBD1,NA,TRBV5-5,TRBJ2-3,TGTGCCAGCAGCTTGGGACAGGGCAGCACAGATACGCAGTATTTT,CASSLGQGSTDTQYF
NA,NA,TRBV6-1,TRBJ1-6,TGTGCCAGCAGTGAGGGTACGGACAGTTCACCCCTCCACTTT,CASSEGTDSSPLHF
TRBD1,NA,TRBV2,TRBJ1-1,TGTGCCAGCAACCCGTTAGGGGGCCAGAACACTGAAGCTTTCTTT,CASNPLGGQNTEAFF
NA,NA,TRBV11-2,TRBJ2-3,TGTGCCAGCAGCTTAGGGGGGGGCCCAGATACGCAGTATTTT,CASSLGGGPDTQYF
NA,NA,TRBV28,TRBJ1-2,TGTGCCAGCAGTTCCTCCGACTCCTTTCGCTATGGCTACACCTTC,CASSSSDSFRYGYTF
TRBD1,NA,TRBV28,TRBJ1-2,TGTGCCAGCAGTTTAGGACAGGATACGGGCTACACCTTC,CASSLGQDTGYTF
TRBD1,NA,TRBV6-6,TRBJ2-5,TGTGCCGGCAGTCCGCAGGGACAGCTTCAAGAGACCCAGTACTTC,CAGSPQGQLQETQYF
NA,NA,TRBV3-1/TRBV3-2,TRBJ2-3,TGTGCCAGCAGCCAGCTGGGGGGGCTCATGGCAGATACGCAGTATTTT,CASSQLGGLMADTQYF
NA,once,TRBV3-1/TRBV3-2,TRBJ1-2,TGTGCCAGCAGCCAAGGTCAGGGCGGCTATGGCTACACCTTC,CASSQGQGGYGYTF
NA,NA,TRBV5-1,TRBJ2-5,TGCGCCAGCAGCTTGGCCCAGGGAAACCAAGAGACCCAGTACTTC,CASSLAQGNQETQYF
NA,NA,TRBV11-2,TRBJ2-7,TGTGCCAGCAGCTTAGGGGGCGGGCGGGATGAGCAGTACTTC,CASSLGGGRDEQYF
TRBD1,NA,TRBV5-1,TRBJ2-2,TGCGCCAGCAGCTTGGGAGGACAGGGGGCGATCGGGGAGCTGTTTTTT,CASSLGGQGAIGELFF
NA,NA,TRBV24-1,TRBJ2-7,TGTGCCACCAGGGCCGGGGTACCCTACGAGCAGTACTTC,CATRAGVPYEQYF
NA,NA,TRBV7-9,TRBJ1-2,TGTGCCAGCAGTTTTGAGTGGGCCTATGGCTACACCTTC,CASSFEWAYGYTF
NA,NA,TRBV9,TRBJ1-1,TGTGCCAGCAGCGCGGAGCTGAACACTGAAGCTTTCTTT,CASSAELNTEAFF
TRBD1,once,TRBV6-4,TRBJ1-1,TGTGCCAGCAGTGAAACGCTACAGGGGAGGGCTTTCTTT,CASSETLQGRAFF
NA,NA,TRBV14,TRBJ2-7,TGTGCCAGCAGCCAAGATCCCAGGGACTACGAGCAGTACTTC,CASSQDPRDYEQYF
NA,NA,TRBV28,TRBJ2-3,TGTGCCAGCAGTCTGGGGGGAGCCGAAGATACGCAGTATTTT,CASSLGGAEDTQYF
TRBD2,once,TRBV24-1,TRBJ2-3,TGTGCCACCAGTGACCCGCGGCGGGGGGTCAACACAGATACGCAGTATTTT,CATSDPRRGVNTDTQYF
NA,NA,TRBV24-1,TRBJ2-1,TGTGCCACCAGTGTGACAGGGTCCGGGGGGGATGAGCAGTTCTTC,CATSVTGSGGDEQFF